This T cell receptor beta chain was identified in a study of shared clonotypes between healthy human individuals. Study-wide results and caveats: Estimated richness was generally greater in naive than memory subsets.

An assay was performed, and its level was deep. Method: immunoSEQ multiplex PCR; TCRdb's copy keeps in-frame clones and lacks some. The sample lists roughly 1,800,000 clones; over 85% were seen once. The CDR3 is 13 amino acids. V gave up 4 bases and J gave up 3 bases; unmatched junction bases: 4. The germline V gene has CDR1 SGDLS and CDR2 YYNGEE. In the case of this clone: The antigen remains unidentified. The same CDR3 also results from other DNA sequences found in this sample.

Naive CD8 cells, CD45RO-negative and positively selected for CCR7, excluded terminally differentiated effector memory CD45RA+ cells. The clonotype originates from a man between 18 and 29 years old in good health. The chain has TRBV9 and TRBJ2-7; 7 nucleotides match TRBD2. Sequenced material: naive CD8+ T cells sorted from blood. The CDR3 protein is CASSPGLVYEQYF. The CDR3 DNA sequence: TGTGCCAGCAGCCCCGGACTAGTCTACGAGCAGTACTTC.